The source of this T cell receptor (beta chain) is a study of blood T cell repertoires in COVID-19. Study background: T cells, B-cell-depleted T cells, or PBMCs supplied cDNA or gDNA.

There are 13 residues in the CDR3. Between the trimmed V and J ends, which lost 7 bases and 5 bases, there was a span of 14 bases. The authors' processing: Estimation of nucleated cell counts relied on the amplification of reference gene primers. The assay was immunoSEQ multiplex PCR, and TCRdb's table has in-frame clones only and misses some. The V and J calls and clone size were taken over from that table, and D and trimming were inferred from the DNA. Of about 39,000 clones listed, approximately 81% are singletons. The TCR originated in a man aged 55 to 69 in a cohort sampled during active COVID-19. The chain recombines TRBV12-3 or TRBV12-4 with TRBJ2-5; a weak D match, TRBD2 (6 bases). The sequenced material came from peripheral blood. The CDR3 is CASNSGDGETQYF. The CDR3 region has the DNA TGTGCCAGCAATTCGGGGGATGGGGAGACCCAGTACTTC.